This passage covers 21 T cell receptor beta chains from one sample sequenced in a study of beta chain features in type 1 diabetes. The study's findings and limits: Moderately but significantly shorter TCRB CDR3s were found in Type 1 diabetes patients in all four CD4+ subsets.

These receptors have no known antigen. Expressed TCRB transcripts were sequenced after all isolated RNA was converted to cDNA. Measured with immunoSEQ multiplex PCR; TCRdb has only the in-frame clones, and not every one. The table includes about 160,000 clones, 9% detected once. What was sequenced was central memory CD4+ T cells from blood. The receptors originated from a woman younger than 45 with type 1 diabetes.

There are a few counts of this clone. The chain links TRBV30 to TRBJ2-1, with D uncertain. V was clipped by 0 bases and J by 13 bases, with 13 bases between them. The CDR3 length is 12 residues. In germline, CDR1 is GTSNPN, CDR2 SVGIG (reference sequence). CDR3 sequence (DNA): TGTGCCTGGAGTGTAAACCACATCTCTCAGTTCTTC. It codes for CAWSVNHISQFF.

This clone occurred a few times. The rearrangement joins TRBV14 to TRBJ2-7; maybe TRBD2 (6 bases). Trimming cost V 0 bases and J 6 bases, with 15 bases left between them. This CDR3 is built from 15 residues. CDR1 is SGHDN, CDR2 FVKESK, per germline. DNA of the CDR3: TGTGCCAGCAGCCAAGACACGGGAGCCCGCGGCGAGCAGTACTTC. It encodes CASSQDTGARGEQYF.

The chain employs TRBV28 and TRBJ2-7; D may be TRBD2 (6 bases). CDR3 length equals 15 residues. Trimming removed 5 bases from V and 2 bases from J, with 16 bases in between. Germline values: CDR1 MDHEN, CDR2 SYDVKM. DNA of the CDR3: TGTGCCAGCAGTGATGCTAGCGCGATGGCCTACGAGCAGTACTTC. This gives the protein CASSDASAMAYEQYF.

The sample holds a few counts of this clone. The V call is TRBV28, the J call TRBJ2-1; 12 bases agree with TRBD2. CDR3 size: 16 residues. The J segment lost 8 bases and the V segment lost 4 bases, leaving 9 bases of the junction unmatched. CDR1 and CDR2 from the germline V gene are MDHEN and SYDVKM. The CDR3 sequence: CASSSPSGRVGDEQFF. The CDR3 coding sequence is TGTGCCAGCAGTTCCCCTAGCGGGAGGGTCGGCGATGAGCAGTTCTTC.

This clone was seen repeatedly, ten times or more. This rearrangement joins TRBV18 to TRBJ2-5; 7 bases fit TRBD1. V shed 5 bases and J 2 bases; nucleotides not matched to a gene: 8. CDR1 and CDR2 (germline): KGHSH, LQKENI. This CDR3 has 15 residues. CDR3 sequence: CASSTGQPSQETQYF. The CDR3 DNA is TGTGCCAGCTCAACGGGACAGCCGAGTCAAGAGACCCAGTACTTC.

This clone was counted between two and nine times. The chain joins TRBV7-2 to TRBJ2-3, with TRBD2 matching over 7 bases. The CDR3 is 15 residues long. The V segment lost 4 bases and the J segment 0 bases; nucleotides outside the gene matches: 4. Looked up from germline, CDR1 is SGHTA and CDR2 is FQGNSA. CDR3 in amino acids: CASSWDYLSTDTQYF. The CDR3 region has the DNA TGTGCCAGCAGCTGGGACTACCTTAGCACAGATACGCAGTATTTT.

This clone was observed a few times. The chain couples TRBV7-8 to TRBJ2-5, with D maybe TRBD2 (6 bases). Trimming shortened V by 5 bases and J by 7 bases, and 14 bases separated the two germline ends. This CDR3 spans 13 amino acids. The germline CDR1 and CDR2 sequences are SGHVS and FQNEAQ. The CDR3 DNA sequence: TGTGCCAGCAGCGGGGTCCGGGGAGGGACCCAGTACTTC. This encodes CASSGVRGGTQYF.

This clone has just a few counts. V and J are TRBV25-1 and TRBJ2-6, with D perhaps TRBD1 (6 bases). The germline CDR1 and CDR2 sequences are MGHDK and SYGVNS. CDR3 size: 16 residues. Trimming shortened V by 2 bases and J by 2 bases, and 10 bases separated the two germline ends. The CDR3 DNA follows: TGTGCCAGCAGTGAAGGATCAGGGGCTGGGGCCAACGTCCTGACTTTC. Residues: CASSEGSGAGANVLTF. Combining the CDR3 with reference TRBV25-1 and TRBJ2-6 gives the whole variable domain EADIYQTPRYLVIGTGKKITLECSQTMGHDKMYWYQQDPGMELHLIHYSYGVNSTEKGDLSSESTVSRIRTEHFPLTLESARPSHTSQYLCASSEGSGAGANVLTFGAGSRLTVL.

This clone was found a few times. The CDR3 is CASSPNSGRSYEQYF. The DNA of the CDR3 is TGTGCCAGCTCACCAAATTCAGGCCGATCCTACGAGCAGTACTTC. The rearrangement joins TRBV18 to TRBJ2-7; D remains unclear. This CDR3 has 15 amino acids. Looked up from germline, CDR1 is KGHSH and CDR2 is LQKENI. V lost 2 bases and J lost 1, with 12 bases in between.

The J gene is TRBJ2-7, the V gene TRBV27; possible D gene TRBD2, 5 bases. Germline CDR1 reads MNHEY; CDR2 reads SMNVEV (reference sequence). The V end was cut by 6 bases, the J end by 11 bases, with 17 bases between. The CDR3 extends over 12 amino acids. CDR3 DNA sequence: TGTGCCAGCAGCGATCCGCCCGGACTGGAGTACTTC. This translates into CASSDPPGLEYF.

V and J are TRBV5-1 and TRBJ2-1; 8 bases are shared with TRBD2. Germline V gives CDR1 SGHRS, CDR2 YFSETQ. Unmatched junction bases numbered 14, after V lost 4 bases and J lost 8 bases. The CDR3 sequence is 16 residues long. CDR3 in DNA: TGCGCCAGCAGCGTCGAAGGCAGCGGGAGTGGAGATGAGCAGTTCTTC. It encodes CASSVEGSGSGDEQFF.

This chain connects TRBV19 to TRBJ2-7; 7 positions agree with TRBD2. The CDR3 length is 15 residues. The germline gives CDR1 LNHDA, CDR2 SQIVND (reference sequence). The ends lost 2 bases at V and 4 bases at J; junction bases unmatched: 8. The CDR3 sequence is CASSITAGVVYEQYF. CDR3 coding DNA: TGTGCCAGTAGTATAACGGCGGGAGTTGTGTACGAGCAGTACTTC.

The chain links TRBV6-6 to TRBJ1-1; TRBD1 matches at 8 bases. J lost 5 bases, V lost 5 bases, and 4 bases had no gene match. The CDR3 runs to 13 residues. CDR1 MNHNY and CDR2 SVGAGI come from the germline V gene (reference sequence). Here the CDR3 reads CASSGQGETEAFF. The CDR3 DNA is TGTGCCAGCAGTGGACAGGGAGAGACTGAAGCTTTCTTT.

A few counts support this clone. The chain carries TRBV7-9 and TRBJ2-7, with a tentative D call TRBD2 (5 bases). The CDR3 sequence is 15 residues long. V was trimmed by 1 base and J by 2 bases, leaving 12 bases between them. Germline V gene sequence: CDR1 SEHNR, CDR2 FQNEAQ (reference sequence). The CDR3 protein is CASSLVARAAYEQYF. In DNA, the CDR3 is TGTGCCAGCAGCTTAGTCGCGCGGGCGGCCTACGAGCAGTACTTC.

Details on this clone: An end of the junction does not agree with germline; a read error may underlie this. This rearrangement joins TRBV6-6 to TRBJ2-1; 8 bases map to TRBD2. From germline, CDR1 is MNHNY and CDR2 SVGAGI (reference sequence). The CDR3 length is 14 residues. CDR3 in amino acids: CAISDQRERYEQFF. The CDR3 nucleotides read TGTGCCATCAGTGACCAGCGGGAGAGGTATGAGCAGTTCTTC.

This clone occurred a few times. The chain uses TRBV6-5 and TRBJ1-1; D not resolved. Germline CDR1 is MNHEY and CDR2 is SVGAGI. CDR3 length equals 13 residues. With 8 bases removed from V and 4 bases from J, the gap between germline ends came to 14 bases. The CDR3 nucleotides read TGTGCCAGCCGGACTTTACGGGGCACTGAAGCTTTCTTT. This gives the protein CASRTLRGTEAFF.

This clone was picked up many times. The chain couples TRBV15 to TRBJ2-2; TRBD2 matches 12 bases. After removal of 3 bases from V and 8 bases from J, the junction contained 7 bases not matched to a gene. Germline values: CDR1 LNHNV, CDR2 YYDKDF (reference sequence). The CDR3 is made up of 16 amino acids. For the CDR3, the DNA is TGTGCCACCAGCAGGCAGACTAGCGGGAGTGGTGGGGAGCTGTTTTTT. Translating it yields CATSRQTSGSGGELFF.

This clone occurred a few times. The sample has other DNA sequences that encode this CDR3 too. The chain joins TRBV6-5 to TRBJ2-5, with D possibly TRBD2 on 5 matching bases. The CDR3 sequence is 12 residues long. V was pared by 2 bases and J by 5 bases, with 6 bases between. Per germline, CDR1 MNHEY and CDR2 SVGAGI. The CDR3 loop is CASSYPGETQYF. The CDR3 coding sequence is TGTGCCAGCAGTTACCCGGGGGAGACCCAGTACTTC.

This clone was observed a handful of times. The V call is TRBV30, the J call TRBJ1-2; 9 nucleotides align to TRBD1. Germline CDR1 GTSNPN, CDR2 SVGIG (reference sequence). The CDR3 has 13 amino acids. V lost 3 bases to trimming and J lost 8 bases; unmatched junction nucleotides: 7. Written as DNA, the CDR3 is TGTGCCTGGAGCAAACAGGGGGCAGAGGGCTACACCTTC. It is translated as CAWSKQGAEGYTF.

This clone was seen only a few times. The sample carries other DNA sequences with the same CDR3. The chain is built from TRBV28 and TRBJ2-7; 10 nucleotides align to TRBD1. J was trimmed by 2 bases and V by 2 bases; bases with no gene match: 3. The CDR3 contains 15 residues. Germline values: CDR1 MDHEN, CDR2 SYDVKM. CDR3 sequence: CASSLGGQGAYEQYF. DNA of the CDR3: TGTGCCAGCAGTTTAGGAGGACAGGGGGCCTACGAGCAGTACTTC. Supplemented by reference TRBV28 and TRBJ2-7, the full variable domain reads DVKVTQSSRYLVKRTGEKVFLECVQDMDHENMFWYRQDPGLGLRLIYFSYDVKMKEKGDIPEGYSVSREKKERFSLILESASTNQTSMYLCASSLGGQGAYEQYFGPGTRLTVT.

Concerning this clone: Other DNA sequences in this sample translate to the same CDR3. The chain employs TRBV18 and TRBJ1-1; no clear D gene. From germline, CDR1 is KGHSH and CDR2 LQKENI. The CDR3 length is 13 residues. The germline V and J ends were trimmed by 6 bases and 1 base, with 9 bases remaining between them. CDR3 DNA: TGTGCCAGCTCCCCGGAGGGGAACACTGAAGCTTTCTTT. Its protein is CASSPEGNTEAFF.